The 10 T cell receptor beta chains given below trace back to one sample, sequenced in a study of blood T cell repertoires in COVID-19. Libraries were prepared by immunoSEQ multiplex PCR; TCRdb keeps only in-frame clonotypes and omits some of them. The data contain about 360,000 clones, roughly 86% of them seen just once; the ten biggest clones take up 2.5% to 3.5%. The source material was peripheral blood. The receptors here all came from a human donor in a cohort sampled during active COVID-19.

Regarding this clone: An end of the junction does not agree with germline; a read error may underlie this. This chain connects TRBV5-1 to TRBJ2-7, with 10 bases lining up with TRBD2. The CDR3 is 16 residues long. Germline V lookup: CDR1 SGHRS, CDR2 YFSETQ. The CDR3 region is CTSSLISGRPVDEQYF. The CDR3 region has the DNA TGCACCAGCAGCTTAATTAGCGGGAGGCCGGTGGACGAGCAGTACTTC.

In this sample, this clone turned up a few times. This chain connects TRBV10-3 to TRBJ2-1; 8 positions match TRBD2. CDR1 is ENHRY and CDR2 is SYGVKD in the germline V gene. The CDR3 consists of 16 residues. V was clipped by 4 bases and J by 6 bases; unmatched bases: 11. CDR3 nucleotide sequence: TGTGCCATCAGTGGAGTAGGAGCGGGAGTCATCAATGAGCAGTTCTTC. This sequence encodes CAISGVGAGVINEQFF.

This chain joins TRBV9 and TRBJ2-2; a possible D gene is TRBD1 (6 bases). The CDR3 sequence is 13 residues long. Trimming removed 0 bases at V and 7 bases at J, with 7 bases between. Germline V gene data show CDR1 as SGDLS and CDR2 as YYNGEE. The CDR3 sequence: CASSVEGDGELFF. DNA for the CDR3: TGTGCCAGCAGCGTAGAGGGGGACGGGGAGCTGTTTTTT. Full variable domain (rest looked up from reference TRBV9 and TRBJ2-2): DSGVTQTPKHLITATGQRVTLRCSPRSGDLSVYWYQQSLDQGLQFLIQYYNGEERAKGNILERFSAQQFPDLHSELNLSSLELGDSALYFCASSVEGDGELFFGEGSRLTVL.

The chain joins TRBV7-2 to TRBJ2-3; TRBD2 matches at 9 bases. The CDR3 loop spans 14 amino acids. J lost 4 bases, V lost 5 bases, and 4 bases had no gene match. CDR1 is SGHTA and CDR2 is FQGNSA in the germline V gene. CDR3 in amino acids: CASSPWTSADTQYF. The CDR3 DNA reads TGTGCCAGCAGCCCGTGGACTAGCGCAGATACGCAGTATTTT.

The V and J genes are TRBV7-8 and TRBJ1-1, with D unresolved. V lost 3 bases and J 4 bases, leaving 9 bases between the germline ends. Germline CDR1 is SGHVS and CDR2 is FQNEAQ. This CDR3 has 13 residues. The CDR3 nucleotides are TGTGCCAGCAGCTTTTTCGGGGTCACTGAAGCTTTCTTT. Translated: CASSFFGVTEAFF.

The gene calls are TRBV5-1 and TRBJ2-7; 7 bases align to TRBD2. The CDR3 sequence is 15 residues long. Germline V gene sequence: CDR1 SGHRS, CDR2 YFSETQ. Trimming cost V 5 bases and J 0 bases; bases outside gene matches: 8. The CDR3 region is CASRELAVSSYEQYF. Written as DNA, the CDR3 is TGCGCCAGCAGAGAGCTAGCGGTTTCCTCCTACGAGCAGTACTTC.

This clone occurred many times. The chain joins TRBV30 to TRBJ1-2; the D is unclear. This CDR3 has 12 amino acids. Germline loops: CDR1 GTSNPN, CDR2 SVGIG (reference sequence). The V gene lost 2 bases and the J gene lost 7 bases, with 11 bases spanning the gap. The CDR3 loop reads CAWSKDEGGYTF. In DNA, the CDR3 is TGTGCCTGGAGTAAGGATGAGGGTGGCTACACCTTC.

The chain is built from TRBV7-2 and TRBJ1-6, with 9 bases aligning to TRBD1. V was pared by 5 bases and J by 9 bases, with 8 bases of the junction left unmatched. The germline gives CDR1 SGHTA, CDR2 FQGNSA. The CDR3 runs 15 residues. DNA of the CDR3: TGTGCCAGCAGCGGGGTGGGGACAGGGTCTTCACCCCTCCACTTT. The encoded protein is CASSGVGTGSSPLHF.

The chain couples TRBV29-1 to TRBJ2-7; TRBD1 aligns across 8 bases. The CDR3 covers 13 residues. Trimming took 4 bases from V and 3 from J; bases not matched to a gene: 5. The germline gives CDR1 SQVTM, CDR2 ANQGSEA. CDR3 DNA: TGCAGCGTTGCTGGACAGGGCCTCTACGAGCAGTACTTC. Translation gives CSVAGQGLYEQYF.

On this clone: A junction boundary mismatches the germline segment, possibly from a read error. This chain connects TRBV9 to TRBJ2-1, with 11 bases aligning to TRBD2. Germline V gene data show CDR1 as SGDLS and CDR2 as YYNGEE. The CDR3 is made up of 17 amino acids. As DNA, the CDR3 is TGTGCCAGCAGCGCGAGACTAGCGGGACCCTCCCACAATGAGCAGTTCTTC. Its translation: CASSARLAGPSHNEQFF.